This record looks at one TCR beta chain sequence and its context. No antigen is known for it. Using viral peptide pools, the ViraFEST assay grew out antigen-specific CD4+ T cells prior to sequencing. The culture ran for roughly 10 days before CD4+ T cells were isolated. The data originate from a study of vaccination effects on CD4 cells after COVID-19. V trimming: 4 bases; J trimming: 6 bases; junction bases outside the gene matches: 5. Germline lookup yields CDR1 SGHRS and CDR2 YFSETQ. The CDR3 spans 15 residues. Method: immunoSEQ multiplex PCR; TCRdb's copy keeps in-frame clones and lacks some. The table includes tens of thousands of clones, about 73% detected once.

The source was CD4+ T cells from PBMCs cultured with HCoV-229E spike peptides, collected before COVID-19 vaccination. The V and J genes are TRBV5-1 and TRBJ2-3, with TRBD2 identical over 13 bases. The TCR comes from a human donor who received a COVID-19 vaccine. The CDR3 here is CASSMGLAGIDTQYF. The CDR3 DNA reads TGCGCCAGCAGCATGGGACTAGCGGGAATCGATACGCAGTATTTT.